The next 16 T cell receptor beta chains were all read from a single sample in a study of T-cell reconstitution after alpha-beta-depleted transplantation in children. The TCRbeta library was prepared with unique molecular identifiers. MiXCR, run by TCRdb on the PCR reads, gives a single entry per CDR3 protein. The data hold 90,000 to 100,000 distinct CDR3 sequences, with around a quarter observed a single time. The sequences come from PBMCs, collected before TCRalphabeta/CD19-depleted stem cell transplant. The receptors originated from a boy aged 2 to 10 with acute lymphoblastic leukemia, due to receive a stem cell transplant.

This clonotype occurred a few times. This chain joins TRBV5-1 and TRBJ1-1; TRBD1 matches at 8 bases. Germline loops: CDR1 SGHRS, CDR2 YFSETQ. J gave up 1 base and V 4 bases, and 6 bases lay outside the gene matches. The CDR3 extends over 15 amino acids. CDR3 in DNA: TGCGCCAGCAGCGCTGCCGGGACAGGGAACACTGAAGCTTTCTTT. Amino acids: CASSAAGTGNTEAFF.

This clonotype has only a few counts. The chain couples TRBV4-2 to TRBJ1-2; TRBD1 is a possible D gene (5 bases). This CDR3 region has 15 residues. Germline V gives CDR1 LGHNA, CDR2 YNFKEQ. V lost 4 bases and J lost 1, with 13 bases in between. The DNA for the CDR3 is TGTGCCAGCAGCCGTAATGTGGGGCTTAACTATGGCTACACCTTC. Protein sequence: CASSRNVGLNYGYTF.

The chain uses TRBV7-6 and TRBJ2-2; no firm D call. V shed 2 bases and J shed 6 bases, with 10 bases lying between them. The CDR3 contains 14 residues. Germline V gives CDR1 SGHVS, CDR2 FNYEAQ. CDR3 sequence: CASSLLYVSGELFF. The CDR3 bases are TGTGCCAGCAGCTTACTTTACGTGTCCGGGGAGCTGTTTTTT. Variable domain in full (rest from reference TRBV7-6 and TRBJ2-2): GAGVSQSPRYKVTKRGQDVALRCDPISGHVSLYWYRQALGQGPEFLTYFNYEAQQDKSGLPNDRFSAERPEGSISTLTIQRTEQRDSAMYRCASSLLYVSGELFFGEGSRLTVL.

V and J are TRBV7-2 and TRBJ2-1, with 13 bases fitting TRBD2. The CDR3 totals 15 residues. Germline loops: CDR1 SGHTA, CDR2 FQGNSA. Losses at the gene ends were 4 bases for V and 7 bases for J; bases not matched to a gene: 4. The CDR3 bases are TGTGCCAGCAGCTCAGGGGGACTAGCGGGAAATGAGCAGTTCTTC. Protein: CASSSGGLAGNEQFF.

This rearrangement joins TRBV28 to TRBJ2-1, with D perhaps matching TRBD1 or TRBD2 (6 bases each). The length of the CDR3 is 17 residues. V was pared by 6 bases and J by 4 bases, with 22 bases between. In germline, CDR1 is MDHEN, CDR2 SYDVKM. CDR3 bases: TGTGCCAGCAGCTCCGGACTATCAAGGGGGATTTACAATGAGCAGTTCTTC. This sequence encodes CASSSGLSRGIYNEQFF.

This chain links TRBV7-9 with TRBJ2-7; TRBD1 aligns across 10 bases. The CDR3 is made up of 15 amino acids. CDR1 is SEHNR, CDR2 FQNEAQ, per germline (reference sequence). V shed 1 base and J 5 bases; nucleotides not matched to a gene: 5. The CDR3 sequence is CASSLGDRGGHEQYF. DNA of the CDR3: TGTGCCAGCAGCTTAGGGGACAGGGGTGGGCACGAGCAGTACTTC. The whole variable domain, filled in from reference TRBV7-9 and TRBJ2-7, reads DTGVSQNPRHKITKRGQNVTFRCDPISEHNRLYWYRQTLGQGPEFLTYFQNEAQLEKSRLLSDRFSAERPKGSFSTLEIQRTEQGDSAMYLCASSLGDRGGHEQYFGPGTRLTVT.

In this sample, this clonotype turned up a few times. The chain recombines TRBV29-1 with TRBJ2-1, with 10 bases lining up with TRBD1. V lost 5 bases and J lost 7; bases outside the gene matches: 8. The length of the CDR3 is 14 residues. CDR1 and CDR2 (germline): SQVTM, ANQGSEA. Written as DNA, the CDR3 is TGCAGCGTTTCCGGGACAGGGGTGGGAAATGAGCAGTTCTTC. Its translation is CSVSGTGVGNEQFF.

V gene TRBV12-3 or TRBV12-4 combines with J gene TRBJ1-5; no firm D call. Trimming shortened V by 3 bases and J by 1 base, and 1 base separated the two germline ends. This CDR3 is built from 12 residues. CDR3 DNA: TGTGCCAGCAGTTTCAGCAATCAGCCCCAGCATTTT. Its protein is CASSFSNQPQHF.

This chain uses TRBV6-2 or TRBV6-3 with TRBJ2-7, with D tentatively TRBD1 (6 bases). V dropped 2 bases and J dropped 0 bases, with 17 bases sitting between them. Germline CDR1 is MNHEY and CDR2 is SVGEGT. CDR3 length: 17 amino acids. CDR3 bases: TGTGCCAGCAGTTACCCCATCCGACAGGTGAGCTCCTACGAGCAGTACTTC. Protein: CASSYPIRQVSSYEQYF.

The CDR3 loop is CAIKGGGAGNEQFF. The DNA of the CDR3 is TGTGCCATCAAAGGAGGAGGGGCCGGCAATGAGCAGTTCTTC. The chain carries TRBV10-3 and TRBJ2-1; a weak D match, TRBD2 (6 bases). The CDR3 is 14 residues long. Germline values: CDR1 ENHRY, CDR2 SYGVKD. V was pared by 7 bases and J by 6 bases, with 16 bases between.

The chain is built from TRBV6-1 and TRBJ2-1; D not certain. This CDR3 is 12 amino acids long. Trimming took off 8 bases at V and 0 bases at J, with 5 bases between the two ends. In germline, CDR1 is MNHNS, CDR2 SASEGT. Written as DNA, the CDR3 is TGTGCCAGCCGGAGCTCCTACAATGAGCAGTTCTTC. It codes for CASRSSYNEQFF.

This chain connects TRBV7-2 to TRBJ2-2; no clear D gene. In germline, CDR1 is SGHTA, CDR2 FQGNSA. V lost 5 bases and J lost 4, with 14 bases in between. This CDR3 spans 15 amino acids. In DNA form, the CDR3 reads TGTGCCAGCAGCACCGGTCCGAGGAGCACCGGGGAGCTGTTTTTT. It codes for CASSTGPRSTGELFF.

This clonotype came up a few times. The chain carries TRBV20-1 and TRBJ2-7; a possible D gene is TRBD1 (6 bases). The germline V and J ends were trimmed by 5 bases and 3 bases, with 23 bases remaining between them. The CDR3 consists of 16 residues. Germline CDR1 reads DFQATT; CDR2 reads SNEGSKA (reference sequence). The CDR3 is CSAATANSGQHYEQYF. In nucleotides, the CDR3 is TGCAGTGCTGCGACAGCTAACTCGGGACAACACTACGAGCAGTACTTC.

This clonotype was detected ten times or more. The chain couples TRBV10-3 to TRBJ2-3; D tentatively reads TRBD1 or TRBD2 (5 bases each). Germline loops: CDR1 ENHRY, CDR2 SYGVKD. CDR3 length: 14 residues. The V and J ends lost 8 bases and 2 bases respectively, with 14 bases between them. CDR3 protein: CAIDEGQATDTQYF. The DNA for the CDR3 is TGTGCCATCGACGAGGGGCAGGCCACAGATACGCAGTATTTT.

Ten or more counts support this clonotype. The chain joins TRBV5-5 to TRBJ2-3; D is perhaps TRBD1 (5 bases). V lost 5 bases and J 5 bases, leaving 9 bases between the germline ends. The CDR3 loop spans 12 amino acids. CDR1 and CDR2 from the germline V gene are SGHKS and YYEKEE (reference sequence). CDR3 in amino acids: CASSEQEDTQYF. The CDR3 coding sequence is TGTGCCAGCAGTGAACAGGAAGATACGCAGTATTTT.

This clonotype was observed a handful of times. The junction departs from germline at one end; a sequencing error may be responsible. This chain joins TRBV29-1 and TRBJ2-1; D may match TRBD1 or TRBD2 (5 bases each). CDR3 length: 13 residues. CDR1 is SQVTM, CDR2 ANQGSEA, per germline. The CDR3 DNA sequence: TGCAGCGTCGAAGGGACGCTCGGGAATGAGCAGTTCTTC. Its protein product is CSVEGTLGNEQFF.